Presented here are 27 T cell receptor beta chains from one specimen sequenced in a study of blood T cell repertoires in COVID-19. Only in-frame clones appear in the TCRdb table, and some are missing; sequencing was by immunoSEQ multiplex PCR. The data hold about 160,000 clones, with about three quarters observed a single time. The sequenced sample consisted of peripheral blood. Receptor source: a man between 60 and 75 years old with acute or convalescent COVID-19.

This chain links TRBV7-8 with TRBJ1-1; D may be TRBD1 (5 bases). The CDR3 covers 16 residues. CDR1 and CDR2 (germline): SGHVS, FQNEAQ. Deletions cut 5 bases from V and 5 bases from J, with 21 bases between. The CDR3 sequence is CASSPLRESRATEAFF. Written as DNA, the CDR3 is TGTGCCAGCAGCCCCCTTAGAGAATCCAGGGCTACTGAAGCTTTCTTT.

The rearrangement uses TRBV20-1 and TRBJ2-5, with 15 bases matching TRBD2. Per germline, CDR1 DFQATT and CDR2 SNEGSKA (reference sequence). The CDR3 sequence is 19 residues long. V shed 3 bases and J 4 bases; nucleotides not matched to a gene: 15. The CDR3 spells CSASAPNGLAGGPGETQYF. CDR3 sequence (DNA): TGCAGTGCTAGTGCCCCCAATGGACTAGCGGGGGGGCCTGGAGAGACCCAGTACTTC.

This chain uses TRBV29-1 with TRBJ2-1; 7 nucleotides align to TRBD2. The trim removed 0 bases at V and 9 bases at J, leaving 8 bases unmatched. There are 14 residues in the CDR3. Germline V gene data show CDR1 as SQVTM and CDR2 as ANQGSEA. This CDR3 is CSVEDWGGLGEQFF. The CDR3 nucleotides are TGCAGCGTTGAAGACTGGGGGGGGTTGGGTGAGCAGTTCTTC.

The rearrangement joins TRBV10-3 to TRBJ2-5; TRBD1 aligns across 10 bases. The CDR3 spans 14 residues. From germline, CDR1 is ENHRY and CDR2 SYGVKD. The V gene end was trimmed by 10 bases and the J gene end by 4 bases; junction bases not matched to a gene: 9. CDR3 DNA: TGTGCCACCCGGGTGGACAGGGGGAGAGAGACCCAGTACTTC. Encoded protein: CATRVDRGRETQYF.

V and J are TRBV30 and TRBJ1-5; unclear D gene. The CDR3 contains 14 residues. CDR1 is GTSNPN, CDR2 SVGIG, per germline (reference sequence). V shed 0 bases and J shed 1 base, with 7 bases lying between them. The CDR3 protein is CAWSVAQSNQPQHF. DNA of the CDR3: TGTGCCTGGAGTGTGGCACAAAGCAATCAGCCCCAGCATTTT.

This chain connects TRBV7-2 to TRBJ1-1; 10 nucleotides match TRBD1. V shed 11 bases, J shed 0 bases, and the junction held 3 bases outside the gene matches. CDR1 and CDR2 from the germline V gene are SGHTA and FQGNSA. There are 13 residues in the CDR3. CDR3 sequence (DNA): TGTGCCGGGACAGGGGTTGTGAACACTGAAGCTTTCTTT. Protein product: CAGTGVVNTEAFF. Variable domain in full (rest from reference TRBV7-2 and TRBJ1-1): GAGVSQSPSNKVTEKGKDVELRCDPISGHTALYWYRQSLGQGLEFLIYFQGNSAPDKSGLPSDRFSAERTGGSVSTLTIQRTQQEDSAVYLCAGTGVVNTEAFFGQGTRLTVV.

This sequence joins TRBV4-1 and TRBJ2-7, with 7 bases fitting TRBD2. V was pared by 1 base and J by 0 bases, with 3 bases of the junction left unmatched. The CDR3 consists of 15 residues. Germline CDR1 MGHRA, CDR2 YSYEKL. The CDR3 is CASSQGDYGSYEQYF. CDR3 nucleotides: TGCGCCAGCAGCCAAGGGGACTATGGCTCCTACGAGCAGTACTTC.

The CDR3 loop is CASSYWASGGDTQYF. The CDR3 DNA reads TGTGCCAGCAGTTATTGGGCTAGCGGAGGAGATACGCAGTATTTT. This sequence joins TRBV6-5 and TRBJ2-3, with TRBD2 matching 7 bases. From germline, CDR1 is MNHEY and CDR2 SVGAGI. The V segment lost 3 bases and the J segment 5 bases; nucleotides outside the gene matches: 8. This CDR3 has 15 amino acids.

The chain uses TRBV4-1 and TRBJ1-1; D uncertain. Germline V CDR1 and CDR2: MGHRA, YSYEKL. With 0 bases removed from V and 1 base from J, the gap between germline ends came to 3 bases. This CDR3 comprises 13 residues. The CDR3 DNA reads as TGCGCCAGCAGCCAAGAACAGAACACTGAAGCTTTCTTT. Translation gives CASSQEQNTEAFF.

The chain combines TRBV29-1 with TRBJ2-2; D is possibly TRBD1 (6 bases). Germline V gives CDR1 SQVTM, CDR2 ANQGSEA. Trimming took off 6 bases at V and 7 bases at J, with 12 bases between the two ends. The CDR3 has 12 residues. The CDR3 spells CSVGTGNGELFF. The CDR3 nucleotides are TGCAGCGTGGGAACAGGGAACGGGGAGCTGTTTTTT.

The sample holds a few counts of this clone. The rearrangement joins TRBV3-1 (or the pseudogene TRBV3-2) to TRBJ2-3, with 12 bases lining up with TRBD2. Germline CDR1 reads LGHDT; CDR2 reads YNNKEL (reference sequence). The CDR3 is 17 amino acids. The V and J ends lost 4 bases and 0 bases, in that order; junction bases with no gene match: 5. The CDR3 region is CASSLGLAGRSTDTQYF. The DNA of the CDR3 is TGTGCCAGCAGCCTAGGACTAGCGGGGAGGAGCACAGATACGCAGTATTTT.

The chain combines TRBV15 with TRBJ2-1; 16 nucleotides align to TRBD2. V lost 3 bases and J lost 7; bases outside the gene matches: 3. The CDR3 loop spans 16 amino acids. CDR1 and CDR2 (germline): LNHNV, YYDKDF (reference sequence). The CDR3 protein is CATSSLGLAGGNEQFF. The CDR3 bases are TGTGCCACCAGCAGCTTGGGACTAGCGGGGGGGAATGAGCAGTTCTTC.

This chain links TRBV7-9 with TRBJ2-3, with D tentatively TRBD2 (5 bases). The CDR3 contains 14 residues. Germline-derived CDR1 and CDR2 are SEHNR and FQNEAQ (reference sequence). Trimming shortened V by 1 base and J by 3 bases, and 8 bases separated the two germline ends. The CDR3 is CASSLGGWTDTQYF. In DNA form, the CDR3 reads TGTGCCAGCAGCTTAGGAGGGTGGACAGATACGCAGTATTTT.

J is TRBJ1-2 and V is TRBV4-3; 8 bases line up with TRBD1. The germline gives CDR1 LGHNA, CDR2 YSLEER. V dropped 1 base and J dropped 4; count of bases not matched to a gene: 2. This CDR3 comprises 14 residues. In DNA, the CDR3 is TGCGCCAGCAGCCAAGCAGGGGGCGGCTATGGCTACACCTTC. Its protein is CASSQAGGGYGYTF.

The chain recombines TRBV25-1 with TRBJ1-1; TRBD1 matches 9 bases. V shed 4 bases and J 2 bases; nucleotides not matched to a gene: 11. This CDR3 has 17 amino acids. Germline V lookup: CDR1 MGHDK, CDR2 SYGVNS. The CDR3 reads CASSAPTYRGQNTEAFF. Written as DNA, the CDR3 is TGTGCCAGCAGTGCCCCGACCTACAGGGGGCAAAACACTGAAGCTTTCTTT.

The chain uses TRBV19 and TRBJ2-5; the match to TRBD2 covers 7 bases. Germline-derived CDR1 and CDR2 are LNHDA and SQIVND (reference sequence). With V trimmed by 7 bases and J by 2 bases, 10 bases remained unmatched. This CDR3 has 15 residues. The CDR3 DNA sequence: TGTGCCAGTACGGCGGGGGACCAGGTACAAGAGACCCAGTACTTC. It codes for CASTAGDQVQETQYF.

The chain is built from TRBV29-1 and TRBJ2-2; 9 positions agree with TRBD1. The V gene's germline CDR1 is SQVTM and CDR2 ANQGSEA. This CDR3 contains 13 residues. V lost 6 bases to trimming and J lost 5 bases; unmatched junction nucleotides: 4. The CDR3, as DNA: TGCAGCGTGACGACAGGGGGGACCGGGGAGCTGTTTTTT. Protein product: CSVTTGGTGELFF.

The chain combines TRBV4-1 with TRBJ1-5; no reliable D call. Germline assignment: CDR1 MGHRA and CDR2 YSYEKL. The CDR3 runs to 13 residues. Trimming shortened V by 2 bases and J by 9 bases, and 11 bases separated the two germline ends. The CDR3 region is CASSQNSPWPQHF. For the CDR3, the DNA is TGCGCCAGCAGCCAAAACAGCCCGTGGCCCCAGCATTTT.

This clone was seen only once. The CDR3 DNA is TGTGCCAGCAGCGCTACAGGGATCCAAGAGACCCAGTACTTC. Residues: CASSATGIQETQYF. The gene calls are TRBV9 and TRBJ2-5, with D possibly TRBD1 on 6 matching bases. The CDR3 is made up of 14 amino acids. V dropped 3 bases and J dropped 1 base, with 10 bases sitting between them. Germline loops: CDR1 SGDLS, CDR2 YYNGEE. The full variable domain, with the rest looked up from reference TRBV9 and TRBJ2-5, is DSGVTQTPKHLITATGQRVTLRCSPRSGDLSVYWYQQSLDQGLQFLIQYYNGEERAKGNILERFSAQQFPDLHSELNLSSLELGDSALYFCASSATGIQETQYFGPGTRLLVL.

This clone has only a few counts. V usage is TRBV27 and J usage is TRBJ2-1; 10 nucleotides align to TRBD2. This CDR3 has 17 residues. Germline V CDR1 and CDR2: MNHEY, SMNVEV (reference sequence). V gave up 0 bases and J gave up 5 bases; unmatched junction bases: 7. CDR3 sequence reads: CASSLSTRLAGDNEQFF. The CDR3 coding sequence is TGTGCCAGCAGTTTATCGACCCGGCTAGCGGGGGACAATGAGCAGTTCTTC.

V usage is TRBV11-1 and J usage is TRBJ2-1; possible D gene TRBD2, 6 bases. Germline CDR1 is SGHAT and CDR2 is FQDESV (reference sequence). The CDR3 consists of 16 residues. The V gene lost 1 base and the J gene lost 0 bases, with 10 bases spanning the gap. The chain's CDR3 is CASSLEAGSSYNEQFF. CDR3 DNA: TGTGCCAGCAGCTTAGAGGCGGGGAGCTCCTACAATGAGCAGTTCTTC.

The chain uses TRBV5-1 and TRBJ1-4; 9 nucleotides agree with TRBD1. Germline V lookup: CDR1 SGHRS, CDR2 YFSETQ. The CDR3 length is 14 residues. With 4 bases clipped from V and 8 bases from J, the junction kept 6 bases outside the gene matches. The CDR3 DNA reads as TGCGCCAGCAGCCCACAGGGGGCCTTCGAAAAACTGTTTTTT. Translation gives CASSPQGAFEKLFF.

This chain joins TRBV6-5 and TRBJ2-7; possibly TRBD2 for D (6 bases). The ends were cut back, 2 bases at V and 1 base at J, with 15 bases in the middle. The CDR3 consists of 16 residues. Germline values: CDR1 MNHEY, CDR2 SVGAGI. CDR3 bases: TGTGCCAGCAGTTACCGCGGGATCCCTACGTCCTACGAGCAGTACTTC. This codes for CASSYRGIPTSYEQYF.

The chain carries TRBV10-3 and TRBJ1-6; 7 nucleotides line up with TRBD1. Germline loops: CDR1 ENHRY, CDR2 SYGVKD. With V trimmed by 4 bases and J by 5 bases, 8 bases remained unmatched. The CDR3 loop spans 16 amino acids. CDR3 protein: CAISVAGGQNNSPLHF. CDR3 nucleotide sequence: TGTGCCATCAGTGTCGCAGGGGGGCAAAATAATTCACCCCTCCACTTT.

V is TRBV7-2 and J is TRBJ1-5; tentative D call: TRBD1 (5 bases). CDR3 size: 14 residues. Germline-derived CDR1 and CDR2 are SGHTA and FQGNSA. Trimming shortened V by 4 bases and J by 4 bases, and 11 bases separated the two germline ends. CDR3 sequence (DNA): TGTGCCAGCAGCTCGGCGGGGGTAAATCAGCCCCAGCATTTT. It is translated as CASSSAGVNQPQHF. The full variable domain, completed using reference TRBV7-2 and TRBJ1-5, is GAGVSQSPSNKVTEKGKDVELRCDPISGHTALYWYRQSLGQGLEFLIYFQGNSAPDKSGLPSDRFSAERTGGSVSTLTIQRTQQEDSAVYLCASSSAGVNQPQHFGDGTRLSIL.

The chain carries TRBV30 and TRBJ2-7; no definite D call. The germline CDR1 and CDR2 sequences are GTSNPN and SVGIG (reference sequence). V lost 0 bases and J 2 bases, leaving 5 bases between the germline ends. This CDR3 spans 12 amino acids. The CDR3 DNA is TGTGCCTGGAGTGTACAAGCCTACGAGCAGTACTTC. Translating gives CAWSVQAYEQYF.

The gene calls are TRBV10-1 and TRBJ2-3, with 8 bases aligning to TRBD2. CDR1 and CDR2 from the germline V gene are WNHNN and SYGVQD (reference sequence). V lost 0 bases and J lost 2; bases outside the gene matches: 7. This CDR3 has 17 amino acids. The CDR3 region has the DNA TGCGCCAGCAGTGAGTCATTTGGCGGGGGGTCCACAGATACGCAGTATTTT. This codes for CASSESFGGGSTDTQYF.